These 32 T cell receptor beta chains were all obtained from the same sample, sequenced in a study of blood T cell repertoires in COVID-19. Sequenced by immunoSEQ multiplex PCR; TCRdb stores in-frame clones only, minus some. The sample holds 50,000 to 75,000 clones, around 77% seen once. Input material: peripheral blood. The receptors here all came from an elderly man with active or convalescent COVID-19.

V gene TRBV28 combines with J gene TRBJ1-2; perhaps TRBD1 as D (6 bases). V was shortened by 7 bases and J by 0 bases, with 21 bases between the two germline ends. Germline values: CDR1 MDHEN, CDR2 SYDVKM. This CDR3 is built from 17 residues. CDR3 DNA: TGTGCCAGCACGTACGGGGCTGGGGGGGCAGCTAACTATGGCTACACCTTC. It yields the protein CASTYGAGGAANYGYTF.

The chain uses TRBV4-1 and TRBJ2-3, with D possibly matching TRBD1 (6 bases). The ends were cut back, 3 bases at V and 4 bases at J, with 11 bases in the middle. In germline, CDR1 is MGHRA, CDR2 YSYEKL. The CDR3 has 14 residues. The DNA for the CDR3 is TGCGCCAGCAGCCATACAGGGTTCCCAGATACGCAGTATTTT. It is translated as CASSHTGFPDTQYF.

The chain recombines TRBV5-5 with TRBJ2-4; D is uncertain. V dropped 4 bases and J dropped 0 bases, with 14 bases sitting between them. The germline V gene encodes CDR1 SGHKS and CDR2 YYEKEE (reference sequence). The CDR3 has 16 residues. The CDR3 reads CASSPPPELAKNIQYF. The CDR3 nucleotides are TGTGCCAGCAGCCCCCCACCGGAGCTAGCCAAAAACATTCAGTACTTC.

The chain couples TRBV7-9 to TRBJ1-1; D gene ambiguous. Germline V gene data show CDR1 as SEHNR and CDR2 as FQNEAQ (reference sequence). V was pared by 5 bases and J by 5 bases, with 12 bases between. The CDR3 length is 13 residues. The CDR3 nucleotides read TGTGCCAGCAGCCCGTCGGGAGGTACTGAAGCTTTCTTT. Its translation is CASSPSGGTEAFF.

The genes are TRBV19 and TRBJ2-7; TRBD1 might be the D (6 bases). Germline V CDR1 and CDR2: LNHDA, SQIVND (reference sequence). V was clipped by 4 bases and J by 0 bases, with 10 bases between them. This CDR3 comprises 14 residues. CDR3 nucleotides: TGTGCCAGTAGTAACCGACAGGTCTCCTACGAGCAGTACTTC. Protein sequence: CASSNRQVSYEQYF.

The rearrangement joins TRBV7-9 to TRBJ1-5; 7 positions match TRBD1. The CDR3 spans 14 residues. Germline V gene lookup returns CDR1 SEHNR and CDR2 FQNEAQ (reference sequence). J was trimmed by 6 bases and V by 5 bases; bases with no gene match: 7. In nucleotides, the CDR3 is TGTGCCAGCAGCCCGAAAGAGGGGGCTCAGCCCCAGCATTTT. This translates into CASSPKEGAQPQHF.

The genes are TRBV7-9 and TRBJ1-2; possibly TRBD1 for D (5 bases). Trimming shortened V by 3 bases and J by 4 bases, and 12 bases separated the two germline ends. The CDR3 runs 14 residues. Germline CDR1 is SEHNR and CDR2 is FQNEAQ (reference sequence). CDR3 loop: CASSLKGQFYGYTF. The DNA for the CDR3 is TGTGCCAGCAGCTTGAAGGGGCAATTCTATGGCTACACCTTC.

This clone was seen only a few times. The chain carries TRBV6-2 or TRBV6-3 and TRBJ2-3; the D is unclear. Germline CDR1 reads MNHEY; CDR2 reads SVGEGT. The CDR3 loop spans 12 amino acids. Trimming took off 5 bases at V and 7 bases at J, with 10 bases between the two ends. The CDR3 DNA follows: TGTGCCAGCAGTATTTCACTGAATACGCAGTATTTT. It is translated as CASSISLNTQYF.

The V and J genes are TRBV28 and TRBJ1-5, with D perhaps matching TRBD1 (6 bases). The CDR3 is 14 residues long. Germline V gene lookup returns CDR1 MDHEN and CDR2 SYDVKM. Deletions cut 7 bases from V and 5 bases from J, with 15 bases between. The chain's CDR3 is CASTWDILDQPQHF. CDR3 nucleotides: TGTGCCAGCACTTGGGACATTCTTGATCAGCCCCAGCATTTT.

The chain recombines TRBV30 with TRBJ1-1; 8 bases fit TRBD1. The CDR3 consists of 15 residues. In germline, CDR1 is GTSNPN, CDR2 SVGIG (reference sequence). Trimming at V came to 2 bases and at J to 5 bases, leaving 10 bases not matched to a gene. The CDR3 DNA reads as TGTGCCTGGAGTATAAGTAGGACAGGGATAACTGAAGCTTTCTTT. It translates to CAWSISRTGITEAFF.

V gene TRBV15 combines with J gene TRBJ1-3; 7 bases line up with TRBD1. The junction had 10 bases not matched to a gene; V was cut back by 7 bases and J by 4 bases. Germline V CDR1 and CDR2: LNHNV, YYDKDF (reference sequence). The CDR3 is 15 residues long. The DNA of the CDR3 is TGTGCCACCACCCCCCACCGACAGGGCGGAAACACCATATATTTT. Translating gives CATTPHRQGGNTIYF.

CDR3 coding DNA: TGTGCCAGCAGCTTGGCCGGGTCTGGGGCCAACGTCCTGACTTTC. This sequence encodes CASSLAGSGANVLTF. The rearrangement links TRBV5-4 to TRBJ2-6; D ambiguous. This CDR3 contains 15 residues. V dropped 0 bases and J dropped 1 base, with 5 bases sitting between them. Germline V gene lookup returns CDR1 SGHNT and CDR2 YYREEE (reference sequence).

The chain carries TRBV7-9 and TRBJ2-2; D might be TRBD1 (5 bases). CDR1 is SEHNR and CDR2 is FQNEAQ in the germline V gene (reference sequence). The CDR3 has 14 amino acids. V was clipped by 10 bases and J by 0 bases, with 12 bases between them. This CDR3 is CAITRTSNTGELFF. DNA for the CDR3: TGTGCCATCACAAGGACATCGAACACCGGGGAGCTGTTTTTT.

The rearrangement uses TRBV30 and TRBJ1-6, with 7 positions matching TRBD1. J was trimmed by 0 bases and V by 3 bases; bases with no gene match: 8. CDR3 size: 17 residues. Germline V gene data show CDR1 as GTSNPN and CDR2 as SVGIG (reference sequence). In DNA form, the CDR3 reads TGTGCCTGGAGGCTTGGGGCAGGGGGCTCCTATAATTCACCCCTCCACTTT. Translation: CAWRLGAGGSYNSPLHF. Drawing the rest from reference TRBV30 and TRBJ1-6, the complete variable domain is SQTIHQWPATLVQPVGSPLSLECTVEGTSNPNLYWYRQAAGRGLQLLFYSVGIGQISSEVPQNLSASRPQDRQFILSSKKLLLSDSGFYLCAWRLGAGGSYNSPLHFGNGTRLTVT.

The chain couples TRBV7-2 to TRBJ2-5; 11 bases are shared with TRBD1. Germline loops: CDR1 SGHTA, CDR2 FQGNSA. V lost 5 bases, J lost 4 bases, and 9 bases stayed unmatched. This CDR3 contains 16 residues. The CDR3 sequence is CASSLSGQGGIETQYF. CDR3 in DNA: TGTGCCAGCAGCCTTTCGGGACAGGGGGGAATAGAGACCCAGTACTTC. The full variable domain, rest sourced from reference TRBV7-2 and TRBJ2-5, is GAGVSQSPSNKVTEKGKDVELRCDPISGHTALYWYRQSLGQGLEFLIYFQGNSAPDKSGLPSDRFSAERTGGSVSTLTIQRTQQEDSAVYLCASSLSGQGGIETQYFGPGTRLLVL.

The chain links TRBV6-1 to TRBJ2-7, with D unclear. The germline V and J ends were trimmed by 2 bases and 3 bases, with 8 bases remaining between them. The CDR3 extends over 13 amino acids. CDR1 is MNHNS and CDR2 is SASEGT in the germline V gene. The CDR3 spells CASSEHHSYEQYF. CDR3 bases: TGTGCCAGCAGTGAACATCACAGCTACGAGCAGTACTTC.

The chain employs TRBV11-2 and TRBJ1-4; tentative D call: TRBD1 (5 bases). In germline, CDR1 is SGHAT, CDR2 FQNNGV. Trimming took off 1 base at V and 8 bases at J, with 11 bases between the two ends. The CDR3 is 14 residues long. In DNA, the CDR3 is TGTGCCAGCAGCTTAGGCCAGGGAAACGAAAAACTGTTTTTT. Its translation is CASSLGQGNEKLFF.

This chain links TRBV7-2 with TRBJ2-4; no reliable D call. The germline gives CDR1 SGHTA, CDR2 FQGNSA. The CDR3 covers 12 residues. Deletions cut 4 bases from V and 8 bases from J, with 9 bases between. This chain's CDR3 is CASSSPTDIQYF. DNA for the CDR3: TGTGCCAGCAGCTCCCCCACGGACATTCAGTACTTC.

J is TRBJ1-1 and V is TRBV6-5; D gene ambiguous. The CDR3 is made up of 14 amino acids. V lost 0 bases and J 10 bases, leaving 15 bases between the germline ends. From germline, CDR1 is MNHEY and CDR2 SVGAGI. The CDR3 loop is CASSYSGPRMPAFF. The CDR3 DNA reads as TGTGCCAGCAGTTACTCGGGTCCCAGGATGCCAGCTTTCTTT.

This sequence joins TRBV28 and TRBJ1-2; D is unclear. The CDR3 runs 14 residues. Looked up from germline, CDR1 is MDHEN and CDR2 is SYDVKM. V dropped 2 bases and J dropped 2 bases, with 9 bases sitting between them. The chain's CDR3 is CASSLLFSNYGYTF. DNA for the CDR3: TGTGCCAGCAGTTTACTATTTAGCAACTATGGCTACACCTTC.

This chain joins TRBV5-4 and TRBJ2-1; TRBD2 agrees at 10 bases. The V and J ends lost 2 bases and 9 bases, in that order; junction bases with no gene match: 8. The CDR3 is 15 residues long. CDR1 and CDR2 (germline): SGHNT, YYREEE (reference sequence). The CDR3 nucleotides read TGTGCCAGCAGCTTCTGGAGCGGGGGGGCCACTGAGCAGTTCTTC. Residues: CASSFWSGGATEQFF.

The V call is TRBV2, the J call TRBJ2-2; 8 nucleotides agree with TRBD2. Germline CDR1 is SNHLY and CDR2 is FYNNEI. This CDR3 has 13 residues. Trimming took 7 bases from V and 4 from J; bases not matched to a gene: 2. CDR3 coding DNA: TGTGCCAGCACCCGGGGGGGCACCGGGGAGCTGTTTTTT. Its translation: CASTRGGTGELFF.

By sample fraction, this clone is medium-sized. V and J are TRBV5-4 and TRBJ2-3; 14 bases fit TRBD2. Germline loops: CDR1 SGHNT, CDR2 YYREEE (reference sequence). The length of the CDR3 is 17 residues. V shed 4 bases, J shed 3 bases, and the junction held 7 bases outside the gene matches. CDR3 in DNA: TGTGCCAGCAGCGTCAGACTAGCGGGAGGGCCAACAGATACGCAGTATTTT. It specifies CASSVRLAGGPTDTQYF.

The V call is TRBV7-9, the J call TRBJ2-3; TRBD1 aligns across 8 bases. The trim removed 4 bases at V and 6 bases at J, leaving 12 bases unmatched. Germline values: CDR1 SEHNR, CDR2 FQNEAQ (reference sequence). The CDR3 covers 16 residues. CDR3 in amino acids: CASSSGWTGNPDTQYF. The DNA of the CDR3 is TGTGCCAGCAGCTCCGGTTGGACAGGGAATCCTGATACGCAGTATTTT.

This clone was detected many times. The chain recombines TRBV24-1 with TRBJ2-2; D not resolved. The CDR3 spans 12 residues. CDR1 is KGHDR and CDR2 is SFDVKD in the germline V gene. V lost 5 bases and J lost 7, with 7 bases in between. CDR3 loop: CATSGPRGELFF. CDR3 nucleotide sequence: TGTGCCACCAGTGGGCCCCGCGGGGAGCTGTTTTTT.

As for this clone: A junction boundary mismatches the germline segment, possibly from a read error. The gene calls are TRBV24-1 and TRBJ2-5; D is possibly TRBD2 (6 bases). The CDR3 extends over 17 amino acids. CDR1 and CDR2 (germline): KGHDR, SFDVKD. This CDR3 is CVTSDSQGLAGLDPQYF. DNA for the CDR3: TGTGTCACCAGTGATTCTCAGGGACTCGCGGGGCTAGACCCCCAGTACTTC.

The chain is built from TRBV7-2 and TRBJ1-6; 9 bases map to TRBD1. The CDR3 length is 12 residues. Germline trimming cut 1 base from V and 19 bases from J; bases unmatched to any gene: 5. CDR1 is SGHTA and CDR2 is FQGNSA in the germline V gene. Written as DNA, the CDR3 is TGTGCCAGCAGCTTAGGGGACAGGGTATCTCACTTT. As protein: CASSLGDRVSHF.

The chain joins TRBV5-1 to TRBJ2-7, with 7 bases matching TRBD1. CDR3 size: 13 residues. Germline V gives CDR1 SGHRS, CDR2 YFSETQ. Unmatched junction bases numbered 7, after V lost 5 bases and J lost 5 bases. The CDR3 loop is CASRENRGHEQYF. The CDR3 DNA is TGCGCCAGCAGGGAGAACAGGGGCCACGAGCAGTACTTC. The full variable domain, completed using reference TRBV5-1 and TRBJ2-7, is KAGVTQTPRYLIKTRGQQVTLSCSPISGHRSVSWYQQTPGQGLQFLFEYFSETQRNKGNFPGRFSGRQFSNSRSEMNVSTLELGDSALYLCASRENRGHEQYFGPGTRLTVT.

CDR3 in amino acids: CASPPGPGYAHEQYF. Here the CDR3 DNA reads TGTGCCAGCCCCCCTGGACCGGGATACGCCCACGAGCAGTACTTC. This chain links TRBV28 with TRBJ2-7, with a possible D match to TRBD2 (5 bases). The CDR3 loop spans 15 amino acids. Germline V gene data show CDR1 as MDHEN and CDR2 as SYDVKM. Trimming took off 8 bases at V and 5 bases at J, with 22 bases between the two ends.

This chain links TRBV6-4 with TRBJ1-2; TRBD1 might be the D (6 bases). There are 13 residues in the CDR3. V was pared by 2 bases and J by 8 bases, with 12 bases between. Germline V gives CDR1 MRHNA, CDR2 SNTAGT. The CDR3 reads CASSDELQGGYTF. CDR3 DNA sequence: TGTGCCAGCAGTGACGAGTTACAGGGCGGCTACACCTTC.

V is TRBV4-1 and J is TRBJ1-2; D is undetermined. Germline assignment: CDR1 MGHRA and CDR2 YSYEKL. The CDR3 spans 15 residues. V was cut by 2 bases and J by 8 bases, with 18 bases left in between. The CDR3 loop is CASSQYFRVLRGYTF. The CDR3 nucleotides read TGCGCCAGCAGCCAATATTTTCGGGTTCTCCGGGGCTACACCTTC.

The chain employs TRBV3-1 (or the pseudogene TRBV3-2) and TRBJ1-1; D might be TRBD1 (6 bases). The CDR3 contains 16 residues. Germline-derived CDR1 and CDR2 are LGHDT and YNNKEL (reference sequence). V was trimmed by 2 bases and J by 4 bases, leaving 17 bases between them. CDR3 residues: CASSQSERGRATEAFF. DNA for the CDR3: TGTGCCAGCAGCCAATCCGAAAGGGGGAGGGCCACTGAAGCTTTCTTT.